These 23 T cell receptor beta chains were sequenced from one sample in a study of blood T cell repertoires in COVID-19. Produced via immunoSEQ multiplex PCR; TCRdb's table is partial and in-frame only. Counted here are 130,000 to 150,000 clones, approximately 91% occurring once; the ten biggest clones make up 10% to 13%. Specimen: peripheral blood. The receptors stem from a man in his fifties or sixties with active or convalescent COVID-19.

The genes are TRBV7-2 and TRBJ2-7; a weak D match, TRBD1 (6 bases). This CDR3 has 15 residues. Deletions cut 2 bases from V and 4 bases from J, with 15 bases between. CDR1 is SGHTA and CDR2 is FQGNSA in the germline V gene. The CDR3 spells CASSLQGQGMYEQYF. In DNA, the CDR3 is TGTGCCAGCAGCTTACAAGGGCAGGGGATGTACGAGCAGTACTTC.

The rearrangement links TRBV7-9 to TRBJ2-1; 12 bases match TRBD1. V lost 1 base, J lost 14 bases, and 12 bases stayed unmatched. This CDR3 region has 16 residues. Germline V gene data show CDR1 as SEHNR and CDR2 as FQNEAQ (reference sequence). DNA of the CDR3: TGTGCCAGCAGCTTAGGTATGGGACAGGGGGCAATTGTAAAGTTCTTC. Encoded protein: CASSLGMGQGAIVKFF.

The chain has TRBV5-6 and TRBJ2-5; tentative D call: TRBD2 (6 bases). This CDR3 is built from 17 residues. The V end was cut by 3 bases, the J end by 0 bases, with 18 bases between. Germline loops: CDR1 SGHDT, CDR2 YYEEEE. The CDR3 loop reads CASSSWAKRRDQETQYF. CDR3 DNA sequence: TGTGCCAGCAGCTCGTGGGCGAAGCGGAGGGACCAAGAGACCCAGTACTTC. The whole variable domain, remainder taken from reference TRBV5-6 and TRBJ2-5, is DAGVTQSPTHLIKTRGQQVTLRCSPKSGHDTVSWYQQALGQGPQFIFQYYEEEERQRGNFPDRFSGHQFPNYSSELNVNALLLGDSALYLCASSSWAKRRDQETQYFGPGTRLLVL.

Only one count was recorded for this clone. The chain couples TRBV6-5 to TRBJ2-4, with no clear D. The CDR3 is made up of 13 amino acids. V gave up 4 bases and J gave up 0 bases, with 4 bases separating them. Germline assignment: CDR1 MNHEY and CDR2 SVGAGI. CDR3 sequence reads: CASSSLAKNIQYF. The CDR3 nucleotides read TGTGCCAGCAGTTCTCTAGCCAAAAACATTCAGTACTTC.

In regard to this clone: One junction end disagrees with the germline gene, perhaps due to a read error. J is TRBJ1-4 and V is TRBV20-1; 7 bases align to TRBD1. The CDR3 is 9 amino acids. Germline CDR1 reads DFQATT; CDR2 reads SNEGSKA (reference sequence). Here the CDR3 reads CSASRDSLF. CDR3 DNA: TGCAGTGCTAGTCGGGACAGCCTATTT.

CDR3 sequence (DNA): TGTGCCAGCAGCCCTGAGGGGGCGCGACAGCCCCAGCATTTT. This codes for CASSPEGARQPQHF. This chain uses TRBV7-9 with TRBJ1-5; TRBD1 aligns across 7 bases. Per the germline V gene, CDR1 is SEHNR and CDR2 is FQNEAQ (reference sequence). The V and J ends lost 5 bases and 7 bases, in that order; junction bases with no gene match: 8. The length of the CDR3 is 14 residues.

The V call is TRBV4-3, the J call TRBJ2-2; possible D gene TRBD1, 6 bases. The CDR3 consists of 17 residues. The germline gives CDR1 LGHNA, CDR2 YSLEER. The V end was cut by 6 bases, the J end by 4 bases, with 21 bases between. This CDR3 reads CASRGRSGDRSTGELFF. In nucleotides, the CDR3 is TGCGCCAGCAGGGGCCGATCAGGGGATAGGAGCACCGGGGAGCTGTTTTTT.

V usage is TRBV19 and J usage is TRBJ2-7, with D uncertain. Between the trimmed V and J ends, which lost 1 base and 6 bases, there was a span of 13 bases. This CDR3 is 14 amino acids long. CDR1 is LNHDA and CDR2 is SQIVND in the germline V gene (reference sequence). CDR3 coding DNA: TGTGCCAGTAGTATAGCCGGGTTTCCGGCCGAGCAGTACTTC. This encodes CASSIAGFPAEQYF. The full variable domain, in which reference TRBV19 and TRBJ2-7 provide the parts outside the CDR3, is DGGITQSPKYLFRKEGQNVTLSCEQNLNHDAMYWYRQDPGQGLRLIYYSQIVNDFQKGDIAEGYSVSREKKESFPLTVTSAQKNPTAFYLCASSIAGFPAEQYFGPGTRLTVT.

V is TRBV7-2 and J is TRBJ2-2; D ambiguous. This CDR3 has 16 residues. Germline V gene sequence: CDR1 SGHTA, CDR2 FQGNSA. V was cut by 2 bases and J by 0 bases, with 10 bases left in between. The CDR3 DNA is TGTGCCAGCAGCTTATATGCTAACTCGAACACCGGGGAGCTGTTTTTT. Protein: CASSLYANSNTGELFF.

The rearrangement links TRBV4-3 to TRBJ1-4, with a possible D match to TRBD1 (5 bases). Trimming cost V 0 bases and J 4 bases, with 21 bases left between them. Germline lookup yields CDR1 LGHNA and CDR2 YSLEER. The CDR3 is 19 amino acids. This chain's CDR3 is CASSQDLAVAGMGNEKLFF. In DNA form, the CDR3 reads TGCGCCAGCAGCCAAGATCTTGCCGTTGCAGGGATGGGTAATGAAAAACTGTTTTTT.

CDR3 DNA: TGTGCCACCAGCAGAGATGGAGCGAATGAAAAACTGTTTTTT. It specifies CATSRDGANEKLFF. The chain has TRBV15 and TRBJ1-4, with no clear D. This CDR3 is built from 14 residues. V lost 0 bases and J lost 5, with 7 bases in between. Per germline, CDR1 LNHNV and CDR2 YYDKDF (reference sequence).

The chain joins TRBV5-5 to TRBJ2-1, with 10 bases matching TRBD1. In germline, CDR1 is SGHKS, CDR2 YYEKEE (reference sequence). CDR3 length: 14 residues. The trim removed 8 bases at V and 6 bases at J, leaving 8 bases unmatched. The CDR3 coding sequence is TGTGCCAGTACCGGGACAGGGGTAGGCAATGAGCAGTTCTTC. Protein product: CASTGTGVGNEQFF.

This sequence joins TRBV18 and TRBJ1-1; the match to TRBD1 covers 11 bases. Germline-derived CDR1 and CDR2 are KGHSH and LQKENI. The V and J ends lost 4 bases and 4 bases, in that order; junction bases with no gene match: 5. The CDR3 consists of 15 residues. The CDR3 region is CASSRTGGGSTEAFF. CDR3 bases: TGTGCCAGCTCACGGACAGGGGGCGGGAGCACTGAAGCTTTCTTT.

The chain couples TRBV9 to TRBJ2-7; the match to TRBD2 covers 9 bases. The CDR3 contains 15 residues. J gave up 2 bases and V 0 bases, and 3 bases lay outside the gene matches. Per germline, CDR1 SGDLS and CDR2 YYNGEE. The CDR3 sequence: CASSVGTSEAYEQYF. In nucleotides, the CDR3 is TGTGCCAGCAGCGTAGGGACTAGCGAAGCCTACGAGCAGTACTTC.

The chain carries TRBV2 and TRBJ2-7; D is undetermined. Trimming stripped 3 bases from V and 0 bases from J, with 15 bases between. The CDR3 consists of 16 residues. The germline gives CDR1 SNHLY, CDR2 FYNNEI. Written as DNA, the CDR3 is TGTGCCAGCAGTGACGACCGGCAGGCCAACTCCTACGAGCAGTACTTC. This translates into CASSDDRQANSYEQYF.

This chain connects TRBV7-2 to TRBJ2-7; maybe TRBD2 (5 bases). This CDR3 is built from 18 residues. V was pared by 5 bases and J by 2 bases, with 25 bases between. Germline loops: CDR1 SGHTA, CDR2 FQGNSA. The CDR3: CASSPRSSYRRTTYEQYF. CDR3 nucleotide sequence: TGTGCCAGCAGCCCCAGGTCGTCTTATCGGAGGACGACCTACGAGCAGTACTTC.

This clone appeared a single time. This sequence joins TRBV5-8 and TRBJ2-6; 7 nucleotides line up with TRBD2. Germline lookup yields CDR1 SGHTS and CDR2 YDEGEE. The CDR3 is 16 residues long. V lost 0 bases and J lost 4; bases outside the gene matches: 4. CDR3 in amino acids: CASSLVGGTGANVLTF. The CDR3 coding sequence is TGTGCCAGCAGCTTGGTGGGGGGGACCGGGGCCAACGTCCTGACTTTC.

This sequence joins TRBV10-3 and TRBJ2-7, with 11 bases aligning to TRBD2. Losses at the gene ends were 4 bases for V and 0 bases for J; bases not matched to a gene: 5. Germline CDR1 and CDR2: ENHRY and SYGVKD. The CDR3 is 16 residues long. CDR3 protein: CAISGGLAARSYEQYF. In nucleotides, the CDR3 is TGTGCCATCAGTGGGGGACTAGCGGCCCGCTCCTACGAGCAGTACTTC.

The chain combines TRBV5-1 with TRBJ2-2, with D possibly TRBD1 on 6 matching bases. Trimming cost V 1 base and J 1 base, with 11 bases left between them. CDR1 is SGHRS and CDR2 is YFSETQ in the germline V gene. The CDR3 sequence is 16 residues long. The CDR3 protein is CASSLLGGVNTGELFF. CDR3 DNA: TGCGCCAGCAGCTTGCTTGGGGGCGTGAACACCGGGGAGCTGTTTTTT.

This chain links TRBV2 with TRBJ2-7; tentatively, D is TRBD1 (6 bases). Trimming removed 7 bases at V and 4 bases at J, with 17 bases between. The V gene's germline CDR1 is SNHLY and CDR2 FYNNEI. The CDR3 sequence is 14 residues long. The CDR3 is CASKSRDKSYEQYF. CDR3 nucleotides: TGTGCCAGCAAGTCCCGGGACAAATCGTACGAGCAGTACTTC.

The chain has TRBV3-1 (or the pseudogene TRBV3-2) and TRBJ2-7, with TRBD2 matching 9 bases. CDR1 and CDR2 (germline): LGHDT, YNNKEL (reference sequence). This CDR3 contains 15 residues. V shed 1 base and J 4 bases; nucleotides not matched to a gene: 5. The CDR3 reads CASSQGLAGVYEQYF. CDR3 nucleotide sequence: TGTGCCAGCAGCCAAGGATTAGCGGGAGTGTACGAGCAGTACTTC.

The gene calls are TRBV5-4 and TRBJ1-4; D possibly corresponds to TRBD1 (5 bases). The CDR3 is made up of 14 amino acids. Per germline, CDR1 SGHNT and CDR2 YYREEE (reference sequence). Trimming took off 5 bases at V and 14 bases at J, with 22 bases between the two ends. CDR3 amino acids: CASSSDHQGTLLFF. CDR3 DNA: TGTGCCAGCAGTTCGGACCACCAAGGGACTTTGCTGTTTTTT.

The chain carries TRBV5-1 and TRBJ1-1; perhaps TRBD1 as D (6 bases). The germline V gene has CDR1 SGHRS and CDR2 YFSETQ. Trimming stripped 3 bases from V and 5 bases from J, with 11 bases between. The CDR3 length is 13 residues. CDR3 sequence (DNA): TGCGCCAGCAGCTCGGCCCAGGGGACTGAAGCTTTCTTT. Translating gives CASSSAQGTEAFF. The full variable domain, in which reference TRBV5-1 and TRBJ1-1 provide the parts outside the CDR3, is KAGVTQTPRYLIKTRGQQVTLSCSPISGHRSVSWYQQTPGQGLQFLFEYFSETQRNKGNFPGRFSGRQFSNSRSEMNVSTLELGDSALYLCASSSAQGTEAFFGQGTRLTVV.